A few counts support the clone carrying this TCR beta chain. Other DNA sequences from this sample encode an identical CDR3 as well. All of the isolated RNA was reverse transcribed, so expressed TCRB transcripts were sequenced. The assay was immunoSEQ multiplex PCR, and TCRdb's table has in-frame clones only and misses some. Seen here are a few hundred thousand clones, 30% observed once, and the top ten hold 0.06% to 0.07%. This sample was included in a study of beta chain features in type 1 diabetes. Trimming took off 1 base at V and 0 bases at J, with 8 bases between the two ends. This CDR3 region has 15 residues. In germline, CDR1 is LGHNA, CDR2 YSLEER.

This receptor was identified in a man between 18 and 35 years old in good health. Sequencing was carried out using naive CD4+ T cells from blood. The chain joins TRBV4-3 to TRBJ2-3; D remains unclear. The CDR3 coding sequence is TGCGCCAGCAGCCAAGCGGCAGGTAGCACAGATACGCAGTATTTT. This encodes CASSQAAGSTDTQYF.